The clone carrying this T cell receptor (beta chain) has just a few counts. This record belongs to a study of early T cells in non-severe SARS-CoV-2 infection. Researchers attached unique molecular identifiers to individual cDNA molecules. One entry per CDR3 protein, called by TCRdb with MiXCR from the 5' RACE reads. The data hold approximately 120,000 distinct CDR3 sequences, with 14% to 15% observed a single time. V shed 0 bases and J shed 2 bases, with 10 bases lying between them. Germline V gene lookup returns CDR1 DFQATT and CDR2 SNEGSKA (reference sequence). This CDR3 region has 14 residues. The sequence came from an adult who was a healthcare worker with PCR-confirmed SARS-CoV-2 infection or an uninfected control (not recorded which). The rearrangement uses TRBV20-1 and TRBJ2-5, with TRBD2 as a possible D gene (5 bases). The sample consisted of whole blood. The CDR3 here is CSARDGRGQETQYF. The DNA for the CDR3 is TGCAGTGCTAGAGATGGCCGGGGACAAGAGACCCAGTACTTC.